This TCR beta chain derives from a study of shared clonotypes between healthy human individuals. The V gene lost 4 bases and the J gene lost 4 bases, with 7 bases spanning the gap. The length of the CDR3 is 12 residues. The germline gives CDR1 SEHNR, CDR2 FQNEAQ (reference sequence). Repertoires were generated with immunoSEQ multiplex PCR, while TCRdb's copy carries only in-frame clones and drops some. There are approximately 500,000 clones in the sample; 79% occur only once, and around 13% lies in the top ten. The sequence came from a woman in her thirties or forties in good health. Some clones in this sample may be carry-over from other donors' samples. Material for sequencing was PBMCs. The chain has TRBV7-9 and TRBJ1-1; no definite D call. The CDR3 DNA reads as TGTGCCAGCAGCTGGGAGGGCACTGAAGCTTTCTTT. Its translation is CASSWEGTEAFF.